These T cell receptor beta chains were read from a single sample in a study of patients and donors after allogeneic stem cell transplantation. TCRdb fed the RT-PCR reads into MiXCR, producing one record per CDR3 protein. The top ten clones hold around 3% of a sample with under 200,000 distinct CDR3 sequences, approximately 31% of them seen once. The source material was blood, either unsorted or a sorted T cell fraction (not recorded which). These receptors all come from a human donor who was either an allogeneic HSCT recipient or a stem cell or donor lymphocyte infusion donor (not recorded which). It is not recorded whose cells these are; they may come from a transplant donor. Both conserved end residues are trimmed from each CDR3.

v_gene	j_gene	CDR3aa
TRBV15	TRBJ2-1	ATSVTGALNEQF
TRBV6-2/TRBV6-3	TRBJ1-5	ASSYQGLSNQPQH
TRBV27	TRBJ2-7	ASSLSSGRFYEQY
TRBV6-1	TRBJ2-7	ASSALGGTYEQY
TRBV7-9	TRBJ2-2	ASSPRTGWNTGELF
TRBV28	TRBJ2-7	ASSLGGTPQY
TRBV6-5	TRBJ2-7	ASSYSGTGPYEQY
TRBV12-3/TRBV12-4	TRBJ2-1	ASSPIRAGSQF
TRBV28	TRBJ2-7	ASTLVGQGAEQY
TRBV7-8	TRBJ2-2	ANTGELF
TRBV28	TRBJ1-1	ASSLPDRANTEAF
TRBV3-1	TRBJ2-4	ASSPPVPSGRGIQY
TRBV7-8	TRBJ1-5	ASSLGGRFNQPQH
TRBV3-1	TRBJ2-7	ASSQVLSADEQY